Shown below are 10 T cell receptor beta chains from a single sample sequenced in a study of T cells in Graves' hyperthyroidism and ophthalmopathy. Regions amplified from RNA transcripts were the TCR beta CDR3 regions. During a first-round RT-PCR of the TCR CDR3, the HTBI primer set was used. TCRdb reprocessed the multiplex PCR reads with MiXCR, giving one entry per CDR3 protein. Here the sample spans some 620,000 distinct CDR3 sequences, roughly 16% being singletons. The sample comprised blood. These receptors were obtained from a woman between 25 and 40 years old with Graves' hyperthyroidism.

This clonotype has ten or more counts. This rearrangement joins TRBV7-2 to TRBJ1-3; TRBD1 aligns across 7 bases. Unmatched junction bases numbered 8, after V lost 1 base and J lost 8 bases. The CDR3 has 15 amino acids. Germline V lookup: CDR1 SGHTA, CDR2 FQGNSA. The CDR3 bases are TGTGCCAGCAGCTTAGTCAGCAGGGGGGAATACACCATATATTTT. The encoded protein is CASSLVSRGEYTIYF.

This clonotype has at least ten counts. The CDR3 DNA follows: TGTGCCAGCAGTTACTCGAGTGGAACCACTGAAGCTTTCTTT. It codes for CASSYSSGTTEAFF. The rearrangement joins TRBV6-6 to TRBJ1-1; D not resolved. V was clipped by 0 bases and J by 4 bases, with 9 bases between them. The CDR3 extends over 14 amino acids. CDR1 MNHNY and CDR2 SVGAGI come from the germline V gene (reference sequence).

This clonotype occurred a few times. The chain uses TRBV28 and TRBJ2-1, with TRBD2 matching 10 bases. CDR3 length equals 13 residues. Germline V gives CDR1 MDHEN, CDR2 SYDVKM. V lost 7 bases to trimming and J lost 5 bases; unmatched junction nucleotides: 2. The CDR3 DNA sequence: TGTGCCAGCATCCTAGCGGGAGACAATGAGCAGTTCTTC. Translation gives CASILAGDNEQFF.

The CDR3 nucleotides read TGTGCCAGCAGCCTGGGACAGGTTAAGCTAGCGCCCCTCCACTTT. Translating it yields CASSLGQVKLAPLHF. This chain uses TRBV7-3 with TRBJ1-6, with 8 bases matching TRBD1. J lost 13 bases, V lost 5 bases, and 13 bases had no gene match. CDR1 SGHTA and CDR2 FQGTGA come from the germline V gene. This CDR3 has 15 residues.

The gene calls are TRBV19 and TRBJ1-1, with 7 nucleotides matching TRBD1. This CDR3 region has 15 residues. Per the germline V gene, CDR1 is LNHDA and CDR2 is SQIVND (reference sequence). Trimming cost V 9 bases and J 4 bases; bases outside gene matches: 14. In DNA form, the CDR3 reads TGTGCCAGGGAGGGACAGTTAATCCGCAGCACTGAAGCTTTCTTT. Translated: CAREGQLIRSTEAFF. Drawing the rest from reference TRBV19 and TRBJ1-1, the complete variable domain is DGGITQSPKYLFRKEGQNVTLSCEQNLNHDAMYWYRQDPGQGLRLIYYSQIVNDFQKGDIAEGYSVSREKKESFPLTVTSAQKNPTAFYLCAREGQLIRSTEAFFGQGTRLTVV.

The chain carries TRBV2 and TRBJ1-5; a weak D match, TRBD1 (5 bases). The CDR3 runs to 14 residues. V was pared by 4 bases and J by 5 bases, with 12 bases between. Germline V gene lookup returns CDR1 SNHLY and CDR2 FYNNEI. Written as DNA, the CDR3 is TGTGCCAGCAGTGGAGCCGGGGCCGATCAGCCCCAGCATTTT. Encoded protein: CASSGAGADQPQHF.

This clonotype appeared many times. For the CDR3, the DNA is TGTGCCAGCAACCCCCGGGAGGCTAGCACAGATACGCAGTATTTT. This sequence encodes CASNPREASTDTQYF. The rearrangement joins TRBV27 to TRBJ2-3; 7 bases fit TRBD2. V was clipped by 7 bases and J by 0 bases; unmatched bases: 7. This CDR3 comprises 15 residues. Per the germline V gene, CDR1 is MNHEY and CDR2 is SMNVEV (reference sequence).

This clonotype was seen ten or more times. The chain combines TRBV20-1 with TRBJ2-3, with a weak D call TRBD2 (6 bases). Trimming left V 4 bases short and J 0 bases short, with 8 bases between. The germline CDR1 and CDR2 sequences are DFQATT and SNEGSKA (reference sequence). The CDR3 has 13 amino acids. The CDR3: CSATSGSTDTQYF. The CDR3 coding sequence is TGCAGTGCTACAAGCGGGAGCACAGATACGCAGTATTTT.

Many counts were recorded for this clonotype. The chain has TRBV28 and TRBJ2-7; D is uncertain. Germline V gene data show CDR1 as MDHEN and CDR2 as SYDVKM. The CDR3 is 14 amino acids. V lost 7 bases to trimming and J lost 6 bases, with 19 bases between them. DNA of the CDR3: TGTGCCAGCAAACCATATCCGCGTTCGAGCGAGCAGTACTTC. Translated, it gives CASKPYPRSSEQYF.

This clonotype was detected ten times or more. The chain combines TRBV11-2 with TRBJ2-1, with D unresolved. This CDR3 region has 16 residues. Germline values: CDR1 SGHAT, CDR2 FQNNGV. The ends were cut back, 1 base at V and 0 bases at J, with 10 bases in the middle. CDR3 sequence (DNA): TGTGCCAGCAGCTTAGGGGCTCAGAGCTCCTACAATGAGCAGTTCTTC. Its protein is CASSLGAQSSYNEQFF.